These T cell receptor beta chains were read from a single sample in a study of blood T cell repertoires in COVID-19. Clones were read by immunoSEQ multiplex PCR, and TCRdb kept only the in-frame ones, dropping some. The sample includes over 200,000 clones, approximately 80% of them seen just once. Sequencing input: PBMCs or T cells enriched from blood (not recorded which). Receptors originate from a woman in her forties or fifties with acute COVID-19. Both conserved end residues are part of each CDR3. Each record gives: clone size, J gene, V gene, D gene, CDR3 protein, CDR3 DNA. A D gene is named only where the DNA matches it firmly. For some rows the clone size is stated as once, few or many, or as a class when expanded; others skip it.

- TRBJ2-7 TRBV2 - CASPPWDLASSSYEQYF TGTGCCAGCCCCCCCTGGGATCTAGCGTCGAGCTCCTACGAGCAGTACTTC
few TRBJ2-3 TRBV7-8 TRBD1 CASSLVVLGTGGTDTQYF TGTGCCAGCAGCTTAGTAGTTTTAGGGACAGGGGGCACAGATACGCAGTATTTT
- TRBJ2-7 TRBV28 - CASSFFVGRGYEQYF TGTGCCAGCAGTTTTTTCGTTGGCAGGGGCTACGAGCAGTACTTC
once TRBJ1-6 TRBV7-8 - CASSLLAGEGSPLHF TGTGCCAGCAGCTTACTGGCAGGGGAGGGTTCACCCCTCCACTTT
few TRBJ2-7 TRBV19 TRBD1 CASSPGTGRAYEQYF TGTGCCAGTAGTCCAGGGACAGGGAGGGCTTACGAGCAGTACTTC
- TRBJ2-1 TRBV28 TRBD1 CASSALRPGGTSSYNEQFF TGTGCCAGCAGTGCTCTAAGGCCAGGGGGCACCAGCTCCTACAATGAGCAGTTCTTC
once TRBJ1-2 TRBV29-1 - CSVEDLGAGVFGYTF TGCAGCGTTGAAGATCTTGGGGCAGGGGTTTTCGGCTACACCTTC
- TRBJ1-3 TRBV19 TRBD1 CASSSDRAGNTIYF TGTGCCAGTAGCTCGGACAGGGCTGGAAACACCATATATTTT
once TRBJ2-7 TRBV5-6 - CASSLWESSSYEQYF TGTGCCAGCAGCTTGTGGGAGTCAAGCTCCTACGAGCAGTACTTC
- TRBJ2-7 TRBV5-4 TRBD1 CASSFSPGGGTYEQYF TGTGCCAGCAGCTTCTCGCCAGGGGGCGGGACCTACGAGCAGTACTTC
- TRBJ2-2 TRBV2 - CASSEAEMFTGELFF TGTGCCAGCAGTGAGGCAGAAATGTTCACCGGGGAGCTGTTTTTT
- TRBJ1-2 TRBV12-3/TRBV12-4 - CASKGSDGGYTF TGTGCCAGCAAGGGTAGCGACGGTGGCTACACCTTC
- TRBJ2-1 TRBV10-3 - CAIRDSNNEQFF TGTGCCATCAGGGACAGCAACAATGAGCAGTTCTTC
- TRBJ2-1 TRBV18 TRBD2 CASSPASGILNEQFF TGTGCCAGCTCACCAGCTAGCGGTATATTAAATGAGCAGTTCTTC
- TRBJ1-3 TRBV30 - CAWSVQGFRVENTIYF TGTGCCTGGAGTGTACAAGGTTTCAGGGTTGAAAACACCATATATTTT
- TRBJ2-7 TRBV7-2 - CASQTQRSSYEQYF TGTGCCAGCCAAACCCAGCGGAGCTCCTACGAGCAGTACTTC
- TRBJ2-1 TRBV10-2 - CASGTGSYNEQFF TGCGCCAGCGGGACTGGCTCCTACAATGAGCAGTTCTTC
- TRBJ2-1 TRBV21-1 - CASTQGKGRVNEQFF TGTGCCAGCACCCAGGGGAAGGGGCGGGTCAATGAGCAGTTCTTC
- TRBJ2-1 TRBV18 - CASSPRRGPYNEQFF TGTGCCAGCTCACCACGGAGGGGTCCCTACAATGAGCAGTTCTTC
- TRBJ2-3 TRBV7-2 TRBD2 CASRGTSGRAGSGDTQYF TGTGCCAGCAGGGGGACTAGCGGGAGGGCAGGGAGTGGAGATACGCAGTATTTT
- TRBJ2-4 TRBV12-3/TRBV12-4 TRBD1 CASSLNEGQAGYF TGTGCCAGCAGTCTAAACGAGGGACAGGCAGGGTACTTC
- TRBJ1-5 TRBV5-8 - CASSGGTVSNQPQHF TGTGCCAGCAGCGGAGGGACGGTTAGCAATCAGCCCCAGCATTTT
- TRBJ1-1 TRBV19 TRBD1 CASSPAARGLSNTEAFF TGTGCCAGTAGCCCGGCGGCCAGGGGGCTATCGAACACTGAAGCTTTCTTT
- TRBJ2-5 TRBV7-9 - CASSQGQIQETQYF TGTGCCAGCAGCCAAGGACAGATCCAAGAGACCCAGTACTTC
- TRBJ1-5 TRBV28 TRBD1 CASSLWTGASNQPQHF TGTGCCAGCAGTTTATGGACAGGGGCCAGCAATCAGCCCCAGCATTTT
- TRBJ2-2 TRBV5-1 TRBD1 CASSAGQGVTWGTGELFF TGCGCCAGCAGCGCGGGACAGGGAGTAACGTGGGGAACCGGGGAGCTGTTTTTT
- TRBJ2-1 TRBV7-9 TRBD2 CASSLTSGGAYEQFF TGTGCCAGCAGCTTAACGAGCGGGGGGGCTTATGAGCAGTTCTTC
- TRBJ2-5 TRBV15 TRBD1 CATSSSTGGVETQYF TGTGCCACCAGCAGTTCCACAGGGGGCGTAGAGACCCAGTACTTC
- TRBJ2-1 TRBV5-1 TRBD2 CASSWTSGRNEQFF TGCGCCAGCAGCTGGACTAGCGGGAGGAATGAGCAGTTCTTC
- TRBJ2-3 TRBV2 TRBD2 CAKRIPRSGAPTDTQYF TGTGCCAAACGGATCCCCCGGAGCGGGGCGCCCACAGATACGCAGTATTTT
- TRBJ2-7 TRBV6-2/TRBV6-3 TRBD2 CASSSAIGGIRTSGSSYEQYF TGTGCCAGCAGTTCCGCGATTGGGGGTATACGGACTAGCGGGAGCTCCTACGAGCAGTACTTC
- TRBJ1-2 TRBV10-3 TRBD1 CRTGDLEGANYGYTF TGTAGAACAGGGGACTTGGAGGGGGCTAATTATGGCTACACCTTC
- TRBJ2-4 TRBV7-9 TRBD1 CASSMTGTGLNIQYF TGTGCCAGCAGCATGACCGGGACAGGGCTAAACATTCAGTACTTC
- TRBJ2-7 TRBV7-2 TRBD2 CASSASTGLAGGTTYEQYF TGTGCCAGCAGCGCGTCCACAGGACTAGCGGGAGGTACGACCTACGAGCAGTACTTC
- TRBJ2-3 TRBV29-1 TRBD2 CSVDRGVGSDTQYF TGCAGCGTTGATCGGGGGGTAGGGTCAGATACGCAGTATTTT
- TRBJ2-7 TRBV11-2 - CASSLARSSYEQYF TGTGCCAGCAGCTTAGCGCGGAGCTCCTACGAGCAGTACTTC
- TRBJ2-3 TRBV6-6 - CASTDVAPSTDTQYF TGTGCCAGCACCGACGTAGCGCCTAGCACAGATACGCAGTATTTT
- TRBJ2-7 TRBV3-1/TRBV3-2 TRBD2 CASSQAERGASYEQYF TGTGCCAGCAGCCAAGCTGAGCGGGGGGCCTCCTACGAGCAGTACTTC
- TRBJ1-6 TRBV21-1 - CASSKGGKSDRGSLFSPLHF TGTGCCAGCAGCAAAGGAGGAAAATCGGACAGGGGGAGTTTGTTTTCACCCCTCCACTTT
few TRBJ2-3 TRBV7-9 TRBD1 CASSFTGGTGTDTQYF TGTGCCAGCAGCTTCACAGGGGGGACAGGGACAGATACGCAGTATTTT
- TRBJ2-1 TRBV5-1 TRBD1 CASAGQVEQFF TGCGCCAGCGCCGGACAGGTCGAGCAGTTCTTC
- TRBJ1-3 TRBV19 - CASRMSRDSGNTIYF TGTGCCAGTAGGATGTCGAGGGACTCTGGAAACACCATATATTTT
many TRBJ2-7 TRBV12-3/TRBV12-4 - CASSLGESYEQYF TGTGCCAGCAGTTTAGGAGAGTCCTACGAGCAGTACTTC
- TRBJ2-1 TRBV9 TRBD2 CASSSGGGLYNEQFF TGTGCCAGCAGTTCGGGAGGGGGACTCTACAATGAGCAGTTCTTC
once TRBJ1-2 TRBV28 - CASIRRTVNYGYTF TGTGCCAGCATCCGTCGGACAGTTAACTATGGCTACACCTTC